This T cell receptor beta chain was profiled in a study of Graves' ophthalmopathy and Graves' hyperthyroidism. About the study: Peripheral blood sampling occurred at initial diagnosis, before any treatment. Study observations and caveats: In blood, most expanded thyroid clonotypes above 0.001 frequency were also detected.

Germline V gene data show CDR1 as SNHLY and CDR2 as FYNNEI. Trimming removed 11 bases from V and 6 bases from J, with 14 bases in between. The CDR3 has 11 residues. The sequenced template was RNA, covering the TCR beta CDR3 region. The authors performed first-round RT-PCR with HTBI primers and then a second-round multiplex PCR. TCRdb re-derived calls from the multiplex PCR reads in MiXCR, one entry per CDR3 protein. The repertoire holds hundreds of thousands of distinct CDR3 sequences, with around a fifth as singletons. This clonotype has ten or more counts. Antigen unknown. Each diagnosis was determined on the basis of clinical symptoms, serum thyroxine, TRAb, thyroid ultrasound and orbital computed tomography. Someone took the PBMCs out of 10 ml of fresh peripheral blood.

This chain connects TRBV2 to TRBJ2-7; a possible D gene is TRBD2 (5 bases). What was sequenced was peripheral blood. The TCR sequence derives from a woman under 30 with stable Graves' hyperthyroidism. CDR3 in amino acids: CALEGIGEQYF. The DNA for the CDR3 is TGTGCCCTAGAGGGTATAGGCGAGCAGTACTTC.